This T cell receptor beta chain was identified in a study of CD8 T cells in Susac syndrome. This CDR3 has 17 amino acids. The ends were cut back, 6 bases at V and 0 bases at J, with 20 bases in the middle. Germline-derived CDR1 and CDR2 are SGHTA and FQGTGA. CD8+ and CD4+ T cells circulating in blood were sequenced for TCR beta. Negative magnetic isolation gave CD8+ and CD4+ cells; FACS enriched CD8+ TEMRA. Random hexamers served to reverse transcribe roughly 0.45 to 1 ug RNA. Across 54 Vbeta and 13 Jbeta, TCR beta CDR3 was amplified with immunoSEQ multiplex PCR. Via MiXCR, TCRdb re-called the immunoSEQ multiplex PCR reads, giving one row per CDR3 protein. The sample yields 150,000 to 200,000 distinct CDR3 sequences, around 93% seen once.

This receptor was taken from a human donor in good health. The chain links TRBV7-3 to TRBJ1-2; D is perhaps TRBD1 (6 bases). The sequenced sample was CD4+ T cells from PBMCs. The DNA for the CDR3 is TGTGCCAGCAGTCCTGATGACAGGCGGGGGGCTAACTATGGCTACACCTTC. The encoded protein is CASSPDDRRGANYGYTF.